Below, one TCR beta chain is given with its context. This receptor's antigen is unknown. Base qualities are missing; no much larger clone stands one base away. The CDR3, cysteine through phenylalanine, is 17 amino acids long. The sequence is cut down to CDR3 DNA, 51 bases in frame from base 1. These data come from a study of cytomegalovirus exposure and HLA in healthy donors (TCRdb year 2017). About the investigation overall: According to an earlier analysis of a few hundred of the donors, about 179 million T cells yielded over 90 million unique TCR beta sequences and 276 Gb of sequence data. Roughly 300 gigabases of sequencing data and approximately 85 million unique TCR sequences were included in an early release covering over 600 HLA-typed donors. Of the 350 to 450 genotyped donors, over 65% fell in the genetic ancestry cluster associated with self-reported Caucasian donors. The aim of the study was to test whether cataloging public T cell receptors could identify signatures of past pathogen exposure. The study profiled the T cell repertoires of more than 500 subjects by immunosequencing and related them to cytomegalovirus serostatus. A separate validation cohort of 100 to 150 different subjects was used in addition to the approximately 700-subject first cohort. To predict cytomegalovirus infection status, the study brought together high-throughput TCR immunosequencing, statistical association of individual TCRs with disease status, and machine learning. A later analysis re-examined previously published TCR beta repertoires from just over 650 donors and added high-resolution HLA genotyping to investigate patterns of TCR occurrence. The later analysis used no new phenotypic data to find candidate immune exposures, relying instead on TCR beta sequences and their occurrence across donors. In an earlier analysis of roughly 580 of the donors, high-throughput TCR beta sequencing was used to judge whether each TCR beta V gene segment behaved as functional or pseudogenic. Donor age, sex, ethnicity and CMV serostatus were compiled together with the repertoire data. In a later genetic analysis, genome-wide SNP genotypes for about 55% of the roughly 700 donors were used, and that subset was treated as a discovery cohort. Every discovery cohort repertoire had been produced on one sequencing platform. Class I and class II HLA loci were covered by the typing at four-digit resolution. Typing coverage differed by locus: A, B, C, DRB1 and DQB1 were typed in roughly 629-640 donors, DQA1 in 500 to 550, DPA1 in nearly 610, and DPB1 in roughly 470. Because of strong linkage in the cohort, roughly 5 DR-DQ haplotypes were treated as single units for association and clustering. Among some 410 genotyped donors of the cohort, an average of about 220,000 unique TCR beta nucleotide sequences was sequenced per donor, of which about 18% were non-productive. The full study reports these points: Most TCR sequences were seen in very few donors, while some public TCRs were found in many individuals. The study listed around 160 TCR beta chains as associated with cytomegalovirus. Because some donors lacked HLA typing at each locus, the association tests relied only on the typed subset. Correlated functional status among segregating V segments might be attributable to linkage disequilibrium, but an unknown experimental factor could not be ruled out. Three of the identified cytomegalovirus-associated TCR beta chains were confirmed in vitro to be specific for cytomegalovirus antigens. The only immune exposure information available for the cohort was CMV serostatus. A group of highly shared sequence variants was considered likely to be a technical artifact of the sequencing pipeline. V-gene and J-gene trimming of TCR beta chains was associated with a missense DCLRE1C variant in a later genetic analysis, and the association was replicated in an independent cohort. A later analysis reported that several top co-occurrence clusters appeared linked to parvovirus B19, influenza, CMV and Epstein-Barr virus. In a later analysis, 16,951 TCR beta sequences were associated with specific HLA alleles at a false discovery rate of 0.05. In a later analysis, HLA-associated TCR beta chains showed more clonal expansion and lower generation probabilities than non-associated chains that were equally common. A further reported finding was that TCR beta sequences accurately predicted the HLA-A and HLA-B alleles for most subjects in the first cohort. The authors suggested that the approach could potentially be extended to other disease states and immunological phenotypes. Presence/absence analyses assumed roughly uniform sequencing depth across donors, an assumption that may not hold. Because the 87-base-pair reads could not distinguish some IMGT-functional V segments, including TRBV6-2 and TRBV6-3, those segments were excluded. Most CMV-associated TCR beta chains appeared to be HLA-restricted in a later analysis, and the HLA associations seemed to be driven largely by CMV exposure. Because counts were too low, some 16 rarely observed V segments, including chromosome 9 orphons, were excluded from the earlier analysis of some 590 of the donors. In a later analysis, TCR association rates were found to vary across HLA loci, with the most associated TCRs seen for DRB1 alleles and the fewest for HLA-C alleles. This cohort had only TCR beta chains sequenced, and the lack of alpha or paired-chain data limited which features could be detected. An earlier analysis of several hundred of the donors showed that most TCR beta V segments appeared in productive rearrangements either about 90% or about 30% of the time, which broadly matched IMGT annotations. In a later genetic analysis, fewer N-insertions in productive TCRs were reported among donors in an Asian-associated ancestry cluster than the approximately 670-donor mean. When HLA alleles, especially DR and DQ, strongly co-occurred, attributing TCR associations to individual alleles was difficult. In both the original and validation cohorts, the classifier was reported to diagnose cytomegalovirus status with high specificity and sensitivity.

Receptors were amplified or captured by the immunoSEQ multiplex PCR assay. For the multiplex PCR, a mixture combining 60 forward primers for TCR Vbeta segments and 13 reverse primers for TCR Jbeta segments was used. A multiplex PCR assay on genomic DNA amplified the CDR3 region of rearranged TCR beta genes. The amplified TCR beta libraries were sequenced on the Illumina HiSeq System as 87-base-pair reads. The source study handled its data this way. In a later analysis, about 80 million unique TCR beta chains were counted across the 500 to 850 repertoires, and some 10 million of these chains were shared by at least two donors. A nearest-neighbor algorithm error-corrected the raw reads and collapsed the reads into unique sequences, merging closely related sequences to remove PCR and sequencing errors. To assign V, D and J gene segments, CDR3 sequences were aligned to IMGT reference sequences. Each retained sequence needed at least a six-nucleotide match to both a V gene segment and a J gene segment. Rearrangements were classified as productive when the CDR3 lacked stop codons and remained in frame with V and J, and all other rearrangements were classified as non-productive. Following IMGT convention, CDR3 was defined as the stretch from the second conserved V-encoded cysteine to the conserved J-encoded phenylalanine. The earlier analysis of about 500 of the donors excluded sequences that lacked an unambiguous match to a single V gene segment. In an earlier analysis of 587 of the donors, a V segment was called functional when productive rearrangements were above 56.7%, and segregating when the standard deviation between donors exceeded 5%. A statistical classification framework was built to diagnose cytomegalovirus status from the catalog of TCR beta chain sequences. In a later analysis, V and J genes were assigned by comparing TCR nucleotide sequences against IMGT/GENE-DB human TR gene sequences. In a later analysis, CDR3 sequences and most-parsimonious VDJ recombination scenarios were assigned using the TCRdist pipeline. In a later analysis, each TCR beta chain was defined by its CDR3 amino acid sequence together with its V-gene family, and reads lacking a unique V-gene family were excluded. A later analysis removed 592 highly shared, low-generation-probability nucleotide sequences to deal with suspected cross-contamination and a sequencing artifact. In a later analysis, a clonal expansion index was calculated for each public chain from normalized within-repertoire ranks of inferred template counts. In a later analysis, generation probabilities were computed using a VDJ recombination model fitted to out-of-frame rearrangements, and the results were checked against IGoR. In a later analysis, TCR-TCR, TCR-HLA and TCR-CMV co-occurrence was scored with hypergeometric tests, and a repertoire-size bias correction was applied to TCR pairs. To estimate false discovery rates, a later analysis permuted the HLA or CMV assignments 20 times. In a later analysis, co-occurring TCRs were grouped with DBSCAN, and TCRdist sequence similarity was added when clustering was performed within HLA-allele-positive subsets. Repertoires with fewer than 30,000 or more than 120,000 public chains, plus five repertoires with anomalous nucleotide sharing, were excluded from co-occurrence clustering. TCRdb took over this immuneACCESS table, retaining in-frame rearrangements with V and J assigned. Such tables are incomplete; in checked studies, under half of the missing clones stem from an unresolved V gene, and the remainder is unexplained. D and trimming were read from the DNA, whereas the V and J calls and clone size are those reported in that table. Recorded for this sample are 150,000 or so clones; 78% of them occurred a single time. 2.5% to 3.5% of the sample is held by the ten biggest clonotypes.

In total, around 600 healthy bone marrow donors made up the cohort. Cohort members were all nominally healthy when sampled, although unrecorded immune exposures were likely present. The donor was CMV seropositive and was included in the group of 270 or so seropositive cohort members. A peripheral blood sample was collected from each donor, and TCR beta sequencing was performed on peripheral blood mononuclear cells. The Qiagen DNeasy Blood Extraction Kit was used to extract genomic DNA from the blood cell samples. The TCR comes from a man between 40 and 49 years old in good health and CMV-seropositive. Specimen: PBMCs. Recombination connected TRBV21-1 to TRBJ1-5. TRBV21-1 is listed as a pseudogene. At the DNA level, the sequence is TGTGCCAGCAGCAAAGCGCGGGGGGTGGAGGACAATCAGCCCCAGCATTTT. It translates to CASSKARGVEDNQPQHF.